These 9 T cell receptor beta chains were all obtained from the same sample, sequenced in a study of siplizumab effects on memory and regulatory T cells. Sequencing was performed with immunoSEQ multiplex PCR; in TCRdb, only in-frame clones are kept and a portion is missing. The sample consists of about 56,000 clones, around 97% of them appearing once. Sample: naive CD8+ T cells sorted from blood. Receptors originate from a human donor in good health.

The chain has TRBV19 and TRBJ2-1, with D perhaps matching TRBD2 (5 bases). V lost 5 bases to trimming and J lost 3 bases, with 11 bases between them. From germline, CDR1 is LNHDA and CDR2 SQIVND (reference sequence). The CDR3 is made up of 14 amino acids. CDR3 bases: TGTGCCAGTAGTGTGGAGCGGAGCTACAATGAGCAGTTCTTC. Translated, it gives CASSVERSYNEQFF. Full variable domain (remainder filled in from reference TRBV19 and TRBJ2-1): DGGITQSPKYLFRKEGQNVTLSCEQNLNHDAMYWYRQDPGQGLRLIYYSQIVNDFQKGDIAEGYSVSREKKESFPLTVTSAQKNPTAFYLCASSVERSYNEQFFGPGTRLTVL.

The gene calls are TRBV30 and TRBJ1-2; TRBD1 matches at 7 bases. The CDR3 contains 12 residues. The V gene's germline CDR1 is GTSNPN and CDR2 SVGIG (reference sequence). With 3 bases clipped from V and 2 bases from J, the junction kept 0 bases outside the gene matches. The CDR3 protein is CAWRDRNYGYTF. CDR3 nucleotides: TGTGCCTGGAGGGACAGGAACTATGGCTACACCTTC.

The DNA of the CDR3 is TGTGCCACCGTTAATAGCGGGAGGAAAACAGATACGCAGTATTTT. Its translation: CATVNSGRKTDTQYF. V usage is TRBV15 and J usage is TRBJ2-3; 10 nucleotides align to TRBD2. Unmatched junction bases numbered 8, after V lost 8 bases and J lost 3 bases. Germline lookup yields CDR1 LNHNV and CDR2 YYDKDF (reference sequence). The CDR3 runs 15 residues.

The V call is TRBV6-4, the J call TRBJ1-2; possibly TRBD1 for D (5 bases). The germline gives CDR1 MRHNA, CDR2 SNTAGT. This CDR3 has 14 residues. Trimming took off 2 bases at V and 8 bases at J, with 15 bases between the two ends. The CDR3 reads CASSDQQTVCGYTF. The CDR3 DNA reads TGTGCCAGCAGTGACCAGCAGACAGTTTGCGGCTACACCTTC.

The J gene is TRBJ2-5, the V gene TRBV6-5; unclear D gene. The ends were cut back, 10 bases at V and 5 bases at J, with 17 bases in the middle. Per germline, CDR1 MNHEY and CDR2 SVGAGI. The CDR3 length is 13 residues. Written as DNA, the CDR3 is TGTGCCACCGCGTCTTTATCGCGGGAGACCCAGTACTTC. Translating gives CATASLSRETQYF.

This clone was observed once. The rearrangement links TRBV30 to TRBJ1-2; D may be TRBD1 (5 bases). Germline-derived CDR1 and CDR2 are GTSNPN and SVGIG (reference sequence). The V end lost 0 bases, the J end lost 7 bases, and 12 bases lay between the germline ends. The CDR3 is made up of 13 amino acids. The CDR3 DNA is TGTGCCTGGAGTGTCCCCCCTAGGGGTGGCTACACCTTC. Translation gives CAWSVPPRGGYTF.

The CDR3 here is CSALTGYEQYF. The CDR3 DNA reads TGCAGTGCGCTTACAGGCTACGAGCAGTACTTC. The chain is built from TRBV20-1 and TRBJ2-7; D is perhaps TRBD1 (5 bases). This CDR3 region has 11 residues. Germline CDR1 and CDR2: DFQATT and SNEGSKA (reference sequence). V lost 6 bases and J lost 3, with 9 bases in between.

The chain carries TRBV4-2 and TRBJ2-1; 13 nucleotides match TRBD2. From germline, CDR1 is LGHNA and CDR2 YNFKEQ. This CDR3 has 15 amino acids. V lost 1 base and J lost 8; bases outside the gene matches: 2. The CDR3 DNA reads TGTGCCAGCAGCCAAGGGACTAGCGGGAGCTATGAGCAGTTCTTC. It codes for CASSQGTSGSYEQFF.

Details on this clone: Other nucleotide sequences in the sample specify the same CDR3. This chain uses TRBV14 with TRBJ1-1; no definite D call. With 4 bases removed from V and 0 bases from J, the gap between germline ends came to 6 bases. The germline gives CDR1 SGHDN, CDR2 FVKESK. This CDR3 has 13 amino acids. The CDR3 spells CASSPVMNTEAFF. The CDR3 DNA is TGTGCCAGCAGCCCCGTGATGAACACTGAAGCTTTCTTT. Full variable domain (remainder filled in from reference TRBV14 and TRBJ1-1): EAGVTQFPSHSVIEKGQTVTLRCDPISGHDNLYWYRRVMGKEIKFLLHFVKESKQDESGMPNNRFLAERTGGTYSTLKVQPAELEDSGVYFCASSPVMNTEAFFGQGTRLTVV.